The 32 T cell receptor beta chains reported below all come from one sample, sequenced in a study of blood T cells in healthy people across ages. With a J-beta primer mix and a sample-barcoded 5' primer, a second PCR ran about 7 to 12 cycles. TCRdb analysed the 5' RACE reads with MiXCR anew, one entry per CDR3 protein. The sample carries some 940,000 distinct CDR3 sequences, around 29% recorded once. Separately, the same data were catalogued under a study of T cells of mothers and their children.

The specimen was blood. The receptors shown here come from a woman aged 35 to 49 in good health.

As concerns this clonotype: This could be a read error, since a much larger clone is one nucleotide away. CDR3 DNA sequence: TGTGCCAGCAGTTACTCAGACAGGAACAATGAGCGGTTCTTC. This sequence encodes CASSYSDRNNERFF. The V gene is TRBV6-5, the J gene TRBJ2-1; perhaps TRBD1 as D (6 bases). Germline CDR1 is MNHEY and CDR2 is SVGAGI. The CDR3 consists of 14 residues.

This clonotype was counted at least ten times. The J gene is TRBJ1-5, the V gene TRBV4-1; D is undetermined. The germline V and J ends were trimmed by 4 bases and 1 base, with 8 bases remaining between them. Germline V CDR1 and CDR2: MGHRA, YSYEKL. The CDR3 is made up of 14 amino acids. The CDR3 region has the DNA TGCGCCAGCAGCCCTCCGGACAGCAATCAGCCCCAGCATTTT. As protein: CASSPPDSNQPQHF.

This clonotype was observed a handful of times. The CDR3 DNA reads as TGTGCCAGCAGTCCGGATAACTACGGACAGTACTTC. This gives the protein CASSPDNYGQYF. The chain recombines TRBV27 with TRBJ2-5; D call uncertain. This CDR3 comprises 12 residues. V was pared by 5 bases and J by 11 bases, with 15 bases between. The germline gives CDR1 MNHEY, CDR2 SMNVEV (reference sequence).

To note about this clonotype: Mismatch with germline at one junction end may stem from a read error. The chain has TRBV5-1 and TRBJ1-6; perhaps TRBD1 as D (6 bases). Germline V gene sequence: CDR1 SGHRS, CDR2 YFSETQ. The CDR3 runs 15 residues. The CDR3 DNA reads as TGCGCCAGCAGCCGGGCGGGACACTATAATTCACCCCCCCACTTT. Translating it yields CASSRAGHYNSPPHF.

This clonotype was picked up many times. This sequence joins TRBV15 and TRBJ2-7; the match to TRBD2 covers 11 bases. Germline CDR1 reads LNHNV; CDR2 reads YYDKDF (reference sequence). This CDR3 is 15 amino acids long. J was trimmed by 1 base and V by 3 bases; bases with no gene match: 2. The CDR3 DNA sequence: TGTGCCACCAGCAGGACTAGCGGGGTATCCTACGAGCAGTACTTC. Protein product: CATSRTSGVSYEQYF.

This rearrangement joins TRBV20-1 to TRBJ2-5; 10 bases align to TRBD1. The J call may be in error: the DNA end matches TRBJ2-7 better. The CDR3 has 14 residues. The germline CDR1 and CDR2 sequences are DFQATT and SNEGSKA (reference sequence). The CDR3 nucleotides are TGCAGTGCTAGGGGGGACAGGGGAGTCAACGAGCAGTACTTC. The encoded protein is CSARGDRGVNEQYF.

V gene TRBV7-9 combines with J gene TRBJ1-1, with D unclear. Per the germline V gene, CDR1 is SEHNR and CDR2 is FQNEAQ (reference sequence). The CDR3 is 13 amino acids. V was trimmed by 1 base and J by 6 bases, leaving 9 bases between them. CDR3 nucleotide sequence: TGTGCCAGCAGCTTAGGAGGCGGGCCTGAAGCTTTCTTT. Encoded protein: CASSLGGGPEAFF.

Of note for this clonotype: One base away lies a much larger clone, so this may be a sequencing read error. The chain couples TRBV7-6 to TRBJ2-5; D may be TRBD1 (6 bases). The V end was cut by 3 bases, the J end by 5 bases, with 16 bases between. In germline, CDR1 is SGHVS, CDR2 FNYEAQ. The CDR3 contains 15 residues. Here the CDR3 DNA reads TGTGCCAGCAGCTTCGGGGCAGGGGAGTGGGAGACCCAGTACTTC. Translated: CASSFGAGEWETQYF.

This clonotype has more than one count but fewer than ten. The chain uses TRBV27 and TRBJ2-1; 8 positions match TRBD2. CDR1 is MNHEY and CDR2 is SMNVEV in the germline V gene (reference sequence). With V trimmed by 7 bases and J by 7 bases, 18 bases remained unmatched. CDR3 length equals 17 residues. This CDR3 reads CASKVVGGGSRVNEQFF. The CDR3 DNA is TGTGCCAGCAAGGTGGTTGGCGGGGGGTCTAGGGTGAATGAGCAGTTCTTC.

This clonotype was detected many times. The genes are TRBV7-6 and TRBJ2-5, with D unclear. From germline, CDR1 is SGHVS and CDR2 FNYEAQ. Trimming took off 1 base at V and 2 bases at J, with 8 bases between the two ends. This CDR3 region has 14 residues. The CDR3 DNA is TGTGCCAGCAGCTTAGAGGGTACACAAGAGACCCAGTACTTC. Translated, it gives CASSLEGTQETQYF.

This chain joins TRBV7-9 and TRBJ2-7; D might be TRBD2 (6 bases). V dropped 1 base and J dropped 12 bases, with 22 bases sitting between them. Germline CDR1 SEHNR, CDR2 FQNEAQ (reference sequence). The CDR3 spans 15 residues. The CDR3 sequence: CASSLEWEDQETRYF. CDR3 bases: TGTGCCAGCAGCTTAGAGTGGGAGGATCAAGAGACCCGGTACTTC.

A few counts support this clonotype. The chain has TRBV27 and TRBJ2-3, with 10 bases fitting TRBD2. After removal of 5 bases from V and 5 bases from J, the junction contained 13 bases not matched to a gene. CDR1 MNHEY and CDR2 SMNVEV come from the germline V gene (reference sequence). This CDR3 has 17 residues. The CDR3 coding sequence is TGTGCCAGCAGTCCAGTAGGGAGCGGGGGGGCCGTAGATACGCAGTATTTT. It translates to CASSPVGSGGAVDTQYF.

At least ten counts were recorded for this clonotype. The rearrangement links TRBV7-2 to TRBJ2-5; TRBD2 matches 11 bases. CDR3 size: 16 residues. The junction had 9 bases not matched to a gene; V was cut back by 5 bases and J by 4 bases. Germline values: CDR1 SGHTA, CDR2 FQGNSA. The DNA for the CDR3 is TGTGCCAGCAGCCTCGTCCCCACTAGCGGGGGAGAGACCCAGTACTTC. Protein sequence: CASSLVPTSGGETQYF.

This clonotype was recorded a few times. The chain combines TRBV12-3 or TRBV12-4 with TRBJ1-6, with D possibly matching TRBD1 (6 bases). The CDR3 has 14 residues. The ends were cut back, 1 base at V and 11 bases at J, with 12 bases in the middle. The CDR3 DNA reads TGTGCCAGCAGTTTAGGGCAGGGGTGGACACCCCTCCACTTT. Translation: CASSLGQGWTPLHF.

This clonotype has at least ten counts. The chain links TRBV7-8 to TRBJ2-1; 7 bases align to TRBD2. Looked up from germline, CDR1 is SGHVS and CDR2 is FQNEAQ. V was pared by 1 base and J by 3 bases, with 3 bases of the junction left unmatched. The CDR3 runs to 15 residues. The CDR3 DNA follows: TGTGCCAGCAGCTTAGTTGCGGGGGTCTACAATGAGCAGTTCTTC. Its translation: CASSLVAGVYNEQFF.

This clonotype was recorded a few times. The V call is TRBV4-3, the J call TRBJ2-3; 7 positions agree with TRBD2. Per the germline V gene, CDR1 is LGHNA and CDR2 is YSLEER. The CDR3 is 18 amino acids. Unmatched junction bases numbered 12, after V lost 0 bases and J lost 3 bases. This CDR3 reads CASSQDRSWGGFTDTQYF. CDR3 DNA: TGCGCCAGCAGCCAAGATCGTTCGTGGGGGGGATTTACAGATACGCAGTATTTT.

This clonotype was detected only a few times. The V gene is TRBV4-1, the J gene TRBJ1-2, with D perhaps TRBD1 (5 bases). CDR3 length: 14 amino acids. The V gene lost 4 bases and the J gene lost 7 bases, with 16 bases spanning the gap. Per germline, CDR1 MGHRA and CDR2 YSYEKL. CDR3 nucleotide sequence: TGCGCCAGCAGCCTACATGGGGCTTTGGGTGGCTACACCTTC. Translated, it gives CASSLHGALGGYTF.

V gene TRBV3-1 combines with J gene TRBJ1-6, with TRBD1 matching 8 bases. Germline V gene data show CDR1 as LGHDT and CDR2 as YNNKEL (reference sequence). The CDR3 totals 15 residues. V gave up 5 bases and J gave up 7 bases; unmatched junction bases: 7. This chain's CDR3 is CASSIGQGWNSPLHF. The CDR3 DNA reads TGTGCCAGCAGCATCGGACAGGGCTGGAATTCACCCCTCCACTTT.

This clonotype appeared a few times. The chain combines TRBV10-3 with TRBJ1-1, with a weak D call TRBD1 (5 bases). Per germline, CDR1 ENHRY and CDR2 SYGVKD. This CDR3 is built from 13 residues. V was shortened by 10 bases and J by 4 bases, with 16 bases between the two germline ends. CDR3 bases: TGTGCCACCCGATACGGGGCCAGCACTGAAGCTTTCTTT. It encodes CATRYGASTEAFF.

This clonotype was detected only a few times. The gene calls are TRBV6-6 and TRBJ1-2; D remains ambiguous. Germline loops: CDR1 MNHNY, CDR2 SVGAGI (reference sequence). This CDR3 has 9 residues. V shed 9 bases and J shed 5 bases, with 4 bases lying between them. The CDR3 DNA sequence: TGTGCCAGACGATATGGCTACACCTTC. Translation gives CARRYGYTF.

V and J are TRBV7-2 and TRBJ1-2, with a possible D match to TRBD1 (5 bases). Germline loops: CDR1 SGHTA, CDR2 FQGNSA. This CDR3 contains 16 residues. The ends were cut back, 1 base at V and 3 bases at J, with 15 bases in the middle. The CDR3 loop reads CASSLVAGTNDYGYTF. DNA of the CDR3: TGTGCCAGCAGCTTAGTTGCGGGGACGAATGACTATGGCTACACCTTC. Full variable domain (remainder filled in from reference TRBV7-2 and TRBJ1-2): GAGVSQSPSNKVTEKGKDVELRCDPISGHTALYWYRQSLGQGLEFLIYFQGNSAPDKSGLPSDRFSAERTGGSVSTLTIQRTQQEDSAVYLCASSLVAGTNDYGYTFGSGTRLTVV.

This clonotype occurred a few times. V usage is TRBV7-8 and J usage is TRBJ1-1; tentative D call: TRBD1 (5 bases). Germline loops: CDR1 SGHVS, CDR2 FQNEAQ. CDR3 size: 15 residues. V lost 5 bases and J 6 bases, leaving 19 bases between the germline ends. The CDR3: CASSQGIGTGSEAFF. DNA of the CDR3: TGTGCCAGCAGCCAGGGAATAGGGACGGGGTCTGAAGCTTTCTTT.

This clonotype turned up a few times. The genes are TRBV2 and TRBJ2-4; D is undetermined. Trimming pared 0 bases from V and 0 bases from J, leaving 12 bases between. CDR1 is SNHLY and CDR2 is FYNNEI in the germline V gene. This CDR3 comprises 17 residues. CDR3 nucleotides: TGTGCCAGCAGTGAAGCGCAAGGGCCTCTAGCCAAAAACATTCAGTACTTC. This encodes CASSEAQGPLAKNIQYF.

This clonotype was detected many times. CDR3 nucleotide sequence: TGTGCCAGCGGGACAGGGGGCGCTCCTTCCTCTGGGGCCAACGTCCTGACTTTC. As protein: CASGTGGAPSSGANVLTF. The rearrangement joins TRBV28 to TRBJ2-6; 12 bases map to TRBD1. V gave up 8 bases and J gave up 0 bases; unmatched junction bases: 8. This CDR3 is 18 amino acids long. The germline gives CDR1 MDHEN, CDR2 SYDVKM.

This chain connects TRBV5-1 to TRBJ2-2; D possibly corresponds to TRBD2 (6 bases). The V gene lost 10 bases and the J gene lost 0 bases, with 16 bases spanning the gap. The germline gives CDR1 SGHRS, CDR2 YFSETQ. The CDR3 contains 15 residues. The CDR3 nucleotides are TGCGCCCCGGGAGTGACTAGAGCGAACACCGGGGAGCTGTTTTTT. The encoded protein is CAPGVTRANTGELFF.

This clonotype was picked up a small number of times. The chain uses TRBV28 and TRBJ2-7; the D gene is possibly TRBD1 (6 bases). Germline V gene sequence: CDR1 MDHEN, CDR2 SYDVKM. V lost 6 bases and J lost 4, with 22 bases in between. This CDR3 spans 16 amino acids. CDR3 region: CASSPNHLGAEYEQYF. The DNA for the CDR3 is TGTGCCAGCAGCCCAAACCATCTGGGGGCGGAATACGAGCAGTACTTC.

The rearrangement links TRBV7-8 to TRBJ2-4; D not resolved. The germline CDR1 and CDR2 sequences are SGHVS and FQNEAQ. The V end was cut by 2 bases, the J end by 9 bases, with 5 bases between. There are 11 residues in the CDR3. As DNA, the CDR3 is TGTGCCAGCAGCTTAAACAGCATTCAGTACTTC. Its translation: CASSLNSIQYF.

This clonotype was recorded at least ten times. This sequence joins TRBV10-3 and TRBJ2-7; D possibly uses TRBD1 or TRBD2 (5 bases each). V lost 8 bases and J 1 base, leaving 15 bases between the germline ends. The CDR3 runs to 14 residues. Germline V gene sequence: CDR1 ENHRY, CDR2 SYGVKD. CDR3 region: CAISDRDGSYEQYF. DNA for the CDR3: TGTGCCATCTCCGACCGGGACGGGTCCTACGAGCAGTACTTC.

The sample holds a few counts of this clonotype. V is TRBV10-3 and J is TRBJ1-2, with 10 bases fitting TRBD1. Germline trimming cut 3 bases from V and 3 bases from J; bases unmatched to any gene: 1. This CDR3 has 14 amino acids. Germline values: CDR1 ENHRY, CDR2 SYGVKD. In DNA, the CDR3 is TGTGCCATCAGTGAAGGGACAGGGGACTATGGCTACACCTTC. The encoded protein is CAISEGTGDYGYTF.

This clonotype has a count of ten or more. The chain joins TRBV9 to TRBJ2-1, with TRBD2 identical over 9 bases. V dropped 1 base and J dropped 5; count of bases not matched to a gene: 4. Per germline, CDR1 SGDLS and CDR2 YYNGEE. This CDR3 spans 15 amino acids. CDR3 in amino acids: CASSVIAGDNNEQFF. The CDR3 region has the DNA TGTGCCAGCAGCGTAATAGCGGGGGATAACAATGAGCAGTTCTTC.

This clonotype was seen a handful of times. V usage is TRBV7-2 and J usage is TRBJ1-5; TRBD1 aligns across 9 bases. This CDR3 is 15 amino acids long. Germline V gene sequence: CDR1 SGHTA, CDR2 FQGNSA. The V and J ends lost 7 bases and 3 bases, in that order; junction bases with no gene match: 7. The CDR3 DNA reads as TGTGCCAGCAACTCCCGGACAGGGGACAATCAGCCCCAGCATTTT. Protein sequence: CASNSRTGDNQPQHF.

This clonotype turned up a few times. The J gene is TRBJ2-1, the V gene TRBV11-2; D assignment may be TRBD1 or TRBD2 (5 bases each). The CDR3 runs 17 residues. In germline, CDR1 is SGHAT, CDR2 FQNNGV. V was trimmed by 2 bases and J by 0 bases, leaving 14 bases between them. The CDR3 DNA follows: TGTGCCAGCAGCTTAATCCGGGGACCAAACTCCTACAATGAGCAGTTCTTC. It codes for CASSLIRGPNSYNEQFF.